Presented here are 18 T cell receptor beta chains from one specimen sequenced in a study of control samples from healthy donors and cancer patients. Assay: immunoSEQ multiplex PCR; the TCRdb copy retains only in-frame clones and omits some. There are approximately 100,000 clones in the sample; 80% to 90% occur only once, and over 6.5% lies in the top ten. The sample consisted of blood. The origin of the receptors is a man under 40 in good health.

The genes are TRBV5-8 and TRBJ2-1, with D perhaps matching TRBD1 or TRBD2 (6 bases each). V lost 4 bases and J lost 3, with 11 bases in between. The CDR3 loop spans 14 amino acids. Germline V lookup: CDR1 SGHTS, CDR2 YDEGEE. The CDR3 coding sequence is TGTGCCAGCAGCGCCGGGGGCAGCTACAATGAGCAGTTCTTC. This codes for CASSAGGSYNEQFF.

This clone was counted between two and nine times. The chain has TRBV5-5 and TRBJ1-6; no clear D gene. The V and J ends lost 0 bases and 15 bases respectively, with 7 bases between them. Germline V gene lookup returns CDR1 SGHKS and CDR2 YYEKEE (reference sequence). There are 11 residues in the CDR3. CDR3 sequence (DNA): TGTGCCAGCAGCTTGGGCGTGAACCTCCACTTT. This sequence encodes CASSLGVNLHF.

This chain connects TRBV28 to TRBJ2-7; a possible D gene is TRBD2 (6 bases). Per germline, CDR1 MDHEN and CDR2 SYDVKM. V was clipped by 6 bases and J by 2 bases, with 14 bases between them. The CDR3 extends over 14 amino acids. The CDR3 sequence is CASRLSGSTYEQYF. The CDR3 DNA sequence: TGTGCCAGCAGACTTAGCGGCTCGACCTACGAGCAGTACTTC.

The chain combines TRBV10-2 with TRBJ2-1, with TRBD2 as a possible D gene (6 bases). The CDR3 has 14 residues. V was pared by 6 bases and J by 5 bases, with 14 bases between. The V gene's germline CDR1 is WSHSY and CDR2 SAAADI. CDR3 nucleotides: TGCGCCAGCAGGACCGGGACTTCTAACAATGAGCAGTTCTTC. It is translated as CASRTGTSNNEQFF.

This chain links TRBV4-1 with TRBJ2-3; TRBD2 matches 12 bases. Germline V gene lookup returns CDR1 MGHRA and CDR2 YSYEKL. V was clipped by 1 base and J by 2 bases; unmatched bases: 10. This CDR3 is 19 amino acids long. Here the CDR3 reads CASSQAFYRLAGVTDTQYF. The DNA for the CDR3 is TGCGCCAGCAGCCAAGCTTTTTACCGACTAGCGGGGGTCACAGATACGCAGTATTTT.

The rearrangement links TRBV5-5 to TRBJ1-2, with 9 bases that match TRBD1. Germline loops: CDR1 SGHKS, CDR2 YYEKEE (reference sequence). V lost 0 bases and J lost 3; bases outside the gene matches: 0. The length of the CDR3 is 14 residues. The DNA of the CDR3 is TGTGCCAGCAGCTTGGGGACAGGGGACTATGGCTACACCTTC. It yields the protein CASSLGTGDYGYTF.

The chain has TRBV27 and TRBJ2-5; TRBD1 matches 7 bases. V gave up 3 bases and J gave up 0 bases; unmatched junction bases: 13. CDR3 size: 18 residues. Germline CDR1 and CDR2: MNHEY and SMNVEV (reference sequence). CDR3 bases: TGTGCCAGCAGTTTCAGGGGGAATAATGCCAAGAACCAAGAGACCCAGTACTTC. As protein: CASSFRGNNAKNQETQYF.

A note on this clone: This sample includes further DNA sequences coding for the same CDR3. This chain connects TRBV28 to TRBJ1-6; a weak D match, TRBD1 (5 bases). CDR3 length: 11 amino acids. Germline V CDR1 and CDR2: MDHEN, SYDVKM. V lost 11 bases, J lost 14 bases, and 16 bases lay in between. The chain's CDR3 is CAVGQGLTLHF. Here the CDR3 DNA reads TGTGCCGTCGGGCAGGGACTTACCCTCCACTTT.

The CDR3 spells CASSQISTGELFF. CDR3 coding DNA: TGTGCCAGCAGCCAGATTTCCACCGGGGAGCTGTTTTTT. The chain recombines TRBV3-1 (or the pseudogene TRBV3-2) with TRBJ2-2; D not certain. V gave up 3 bases and J gave up 4 bases, with 6 bases separating them. The CDR3 covers 13 residues. Germline V gene data show CDR1 as LGHDT and CDR2 as YNNKEL (reference sequence).

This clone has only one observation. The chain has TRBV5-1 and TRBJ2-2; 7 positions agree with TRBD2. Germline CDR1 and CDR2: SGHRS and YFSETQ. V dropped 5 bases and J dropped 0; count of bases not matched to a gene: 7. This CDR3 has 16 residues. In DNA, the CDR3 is TGCGCCAGCAGACGGGGGGACCTCGCGAACACCGGGGAGCTGTTTTTT. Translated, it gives CASRRGDLANTGELFF.

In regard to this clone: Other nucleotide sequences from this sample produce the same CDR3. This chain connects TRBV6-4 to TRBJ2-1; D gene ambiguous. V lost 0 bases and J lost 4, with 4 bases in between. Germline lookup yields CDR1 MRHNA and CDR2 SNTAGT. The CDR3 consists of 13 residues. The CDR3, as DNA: TGTGCCAGCAGTGACTCGTCATACAATGAGCAGTTCTTC. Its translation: CASSDSSYNEQFF.

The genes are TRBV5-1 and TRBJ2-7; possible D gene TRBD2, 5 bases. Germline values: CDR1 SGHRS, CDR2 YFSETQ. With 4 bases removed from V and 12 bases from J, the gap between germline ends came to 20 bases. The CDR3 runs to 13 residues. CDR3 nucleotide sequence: TGCGCCAGCAGCCCGAGGGAACTTCTATTGGTGTACTTC. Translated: CASSPRELLLVYF.

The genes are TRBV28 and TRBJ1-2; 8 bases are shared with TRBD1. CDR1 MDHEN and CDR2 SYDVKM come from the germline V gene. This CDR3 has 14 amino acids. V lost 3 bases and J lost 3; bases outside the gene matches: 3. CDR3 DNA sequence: TGTGCCAGCAGTTTGGGGGGACAGGACTATGGCTACACCTTC. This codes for CASSLGGQDYGYTF.

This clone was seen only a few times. The CDR3 bases are TGTGCCAGCAGCTTATTTAGTATGGAGACCCAGTACTTC. Protein product: CASSLFSMETQYF. The V and J genes are TRBV7-2 and TRBJ2-5; D gene uncertain. This CDR3 is 13 amino acids long. Germline assignment: CDR1 SGHTA and CDR2 FQGNSA. Between the trimmed V and J ends, which lost 2 bases and 5 bases, there was a span of 9 bases.

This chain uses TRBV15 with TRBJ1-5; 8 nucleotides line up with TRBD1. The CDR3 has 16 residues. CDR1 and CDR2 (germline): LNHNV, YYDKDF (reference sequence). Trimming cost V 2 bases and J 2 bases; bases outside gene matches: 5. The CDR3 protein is CATSRNYRGGNQPQHF. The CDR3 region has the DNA TGTGCCACCAGCAGAAACTACAGGGGGGGCAATCAGCCCCAGCATTTT.

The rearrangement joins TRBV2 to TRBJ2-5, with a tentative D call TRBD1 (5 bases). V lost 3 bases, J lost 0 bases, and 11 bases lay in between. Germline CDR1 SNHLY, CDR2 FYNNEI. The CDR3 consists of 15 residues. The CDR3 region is CASSDQGWYQETQYF. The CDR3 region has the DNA TGTGCCAGCAGTGACCAGGGATGGTACCAAGAGACCCAGTACTTC.

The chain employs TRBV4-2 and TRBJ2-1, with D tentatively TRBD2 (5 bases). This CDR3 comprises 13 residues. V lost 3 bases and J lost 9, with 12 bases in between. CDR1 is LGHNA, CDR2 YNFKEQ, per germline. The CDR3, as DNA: TGTGCCAGCAGCCACCTCCCAGCGGTTGAGCAGTTCTTC. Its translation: CASSHLPAVEQFF.

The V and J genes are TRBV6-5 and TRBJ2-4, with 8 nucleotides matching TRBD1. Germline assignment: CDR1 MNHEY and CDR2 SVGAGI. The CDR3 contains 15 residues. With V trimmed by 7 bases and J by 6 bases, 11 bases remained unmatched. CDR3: CASTLTQGALNIQYF. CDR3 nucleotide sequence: TGTGCCAGCACTTTGACCCAGGGGGCCTTAAACATTCAGTACTTC.